The clone carrying this T cell receptor (beta chain) was counted ten times or more. The sample is drawn from a study of T-cell reconstitution after alpha-beta-depleted transplantation in children. TCRbeta library construction was performed incorporating unique molecular identifiers. TCRdb re-derived calls from the PCR reads in MiXCR, one entry per CDR3 protein. The sample carries approximately 590,000 distinct CDR3 sequences, approximately 10% recorded once. The receptor's source is a human donor who donated a stem cell graft to a child with acute myeloid leukemia. This specimen was PBMCs from the stem cell graft donor, taken from the stem cell graft.

The CDR3 reads CASTGRTEAFF. In DNA form, the CDR3 reads TGTGCCAGCACCGGGAGGACTGAAGCTTTCTTT. The chain recombines TRBV28 with TRBJ1-1; no firm D call. Trimming pared 7 bases from V and 5 bases from J, leaving 8 bases between. Germline CDR1 and CDR2: MDHEN and SYDVKM. This CDR3 region has 11 residues. Combining the CDR3 with reference TRBV28 and TRBJ1-1 gives the whole variable domain DVKVTQSSRYLVKRTGEKVFLECVQDMDHENMFWYRQDPGLGLRLIYFSYDVKMKEKGDIPEGYSVSREKKERFSLILESASTNQTSMYLCASTGRTEAFFGQGTRLTVV.